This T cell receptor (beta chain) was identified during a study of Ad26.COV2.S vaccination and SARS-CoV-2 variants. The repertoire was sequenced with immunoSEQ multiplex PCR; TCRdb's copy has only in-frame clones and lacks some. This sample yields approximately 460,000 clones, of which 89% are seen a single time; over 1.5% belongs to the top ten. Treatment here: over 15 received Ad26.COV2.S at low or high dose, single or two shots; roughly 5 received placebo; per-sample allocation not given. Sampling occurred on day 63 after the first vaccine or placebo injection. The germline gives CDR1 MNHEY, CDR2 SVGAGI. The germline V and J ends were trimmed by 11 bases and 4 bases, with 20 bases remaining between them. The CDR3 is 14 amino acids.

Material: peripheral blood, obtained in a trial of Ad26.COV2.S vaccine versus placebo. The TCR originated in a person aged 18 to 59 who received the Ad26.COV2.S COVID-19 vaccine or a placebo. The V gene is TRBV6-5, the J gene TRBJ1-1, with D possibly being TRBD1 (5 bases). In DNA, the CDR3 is TGTGCCGGACAAAAGGAACCTCAGGGCACTGAAGCTTTCTTT. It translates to CAGQKEPQGTEAFF.